The 18 T cell receptor beta chains reported below all come from one sample, sequenced in a study of CD8+ T cells in alopecia areata. After isolation, RNA underwent reverse transcription to generate cDNA as the sequencing template. Profiled with immunoSEQ multiplex PCR; TCRdb holds only in-frame clones, not every one. Here the sample spans fewer than 250,000 clones, approximately 45% being singletons. Treatment defined: oral pan-JAK inhibitor, 5-10 mg twice daily. Here the sequenced sample was CD4+ T cells sorted from blood, taken at roughly week 36, from a patient treated with tofacitinib. The receptors were sampled from a human donor with alopecia areata.

The chain has TRBV5-1 and TRBJ2-7; D is ambiguous. From germline, CDR1 is SGHRS and CDR2 YFSETQ. The germline V and J ends were trimmed by 1 base and 0 bases, with 8 bases remaining between them. This CDR3 is 14 amino acids long. CDR3 amino acids: CASSLSGDSYEQYF. The CDR3, as DNA: TGCGCCAGCAGCTTGTCGGGCGACTCCTACGAGCAGTACTTC.

This chain links TRBV18 with TRBJ2-2; 10 nucleotides line up with TRBD2. V lost 3 bases to trimming and J lost 1 base; unmatched junction nucleotides: 2. The CDR3 covers 16 residues. Germline loops: CDR1 KGHSH, CDR2 LQKENI. As DNA, the CDR3 is TGTGCCAGCTCACCGGGACTAGCGAGGAACACCGGGGAGCTGTTTTTT. Protein product: CASSPGLARNTGELFF.

There are a few counts of this clone. The chain carries TRBV14 and TRBJ2-1; TRBD2 aligns across 8 bases. This CDR3 spans 14 amino acids. V was clipped by 1 base and J by 6 bases; unmatched bases: 2. Per the germline V gene, CDR1 is SGHDN and CDR2 is FVKESK. CDR3 DNA sequence: TGTGCCAGCAGCCAAGCCGGACTAGCCAATGAGCAGTTCTTC. This encodes CASSQAGLANEQFF.

In its sample, this clone was seen a few times. The rearrangement links TRBV5-1 to TRBJ1-4; D not resolved. Trimming pared 1 base from V and 7 bases from J, leaving 11 bases between. From germline, CDR1 is SGHRS and CDR2 YFSETQ. The CDR3 loop spans 14 amino acids. Written as DNA, the CDR3 is TGCGCCAGCAGCTTGAGGACGACCGGTGAAAAACTGTTTTTT. Its translation is CASSLRTTGEKLFF.

The rearrangement links TRBV29-1 to TRBJ2-5, with unresolved D. Trimming removed 3 bases from V and 7 bases from J, with 12 bases in between. Per the germline V gene, CDR1 is SQVTM and CDR2 is ANQGSEA. The length of the CDR3 is 12 residues. Here the CDR3 reads CSVDDGWGTQYF. The CDR3 DNA follows: TGCAGCGTTGATGACGGATGGGGGACCCAGTACTTC.

The V and J genes are TRBV6-5 and TRBJ1-1, with D possibly matching TRBD1 (6 bases). The CDR3 extends over 11 amino acids. Germline CDR1 reads MNHEY; CDR2 reads SVGAGI. V lost 6 bases, J lost 6 bases, and 8 bases lay in between. CDR3 sequence: CASREGAEAFF. CDR3 sequence (DNA): TGTGCCAGCAGGGAGGGGGCTGAAGCTTTCTTT.

This clone was detected a few times. This chain joins TRBV19 and TRBJ2-2; tentative D call: TRBD1 (5 bases). V lost 8 bases and J lost 4, with 17 bases in between. Germline CDR1 is LNHDA and CDR2 is SQIVND (reference sequence). The length of the CDR3 is 15 residues. CDR3 DNA sequence: TGTGCCAGTGGCCGGCAGGGCGGTAGCACCGGGGAGCTGTTTTTT. It is translated as CASGRQGGSTGELFF.

This clone was picked up many times. The rearrangement links TRBV7-9 to TRBJ2-3, with TRBD1 as a possible D gene (6 bases). The CDR3 consists of 16 residues. The V gene's germline CDR1 is SEHNR and CDR2 FQNEAQ (reference sequence). V was cut by 5 bases and J by 1 base, with 16 bases left in between. CDR3 bases: TGTGCCAGCAGCCCCCCTTTCCGACAGGGCACAGATACGCAGTATTTT. Translation: CASSPPFRQGTDTQYF.

The genes are TRBV7-2 and TRBJ1-6, with no clear D. Germline CDR1 reads SGHTA; CDR2 reads FQGNSA. V shed 5 bases and J shed 5 bases, with 16 bases lying between them. CDR3 length: 16 amino acids. In DNA form, the CDR3 reads TGTGCCAGCAGCCCCACTCCCTGGGCGGATAATTCACCCCTCCACTTT. Protein sequence: CASSPTPWADNSPLHF.

The CDR3 spells CASSRSAGRQETQYF. For the CDR3, the DNA is TGTGCCAGCAGCCGCTCCGCGGGTCGCCAAGAGACCCAGTACTTC. The gene calls are TRBV5-6 and TRBJ2-5; D perhaps matches TRBD2 (5 bases). CDR1 and CDR2 from the germline V gene are SGHDT and YYEEEE. This CDR3 has 15 amino acids. Trimming removed 4 bases from V and 1 base from J, with 14 bases in between.

V gene TRBV7-3 combines with J gene TRBJ2-5; D unresolved. This CDR3 is 13 amino acids long. Trimming removed 0 bases from V and 3 bases from J, with 5 bases in between. Per the germline V gene, CDR1 is SGHTA and CDR2 is FQGTGA. CDR3 bases: TGTGCCAGCAGCTTAACGGTGGAAGAGACCCAGTACTTC. It translates to CASSLTVEETQYF.

This rearrangement joins TRBV4-3 to TRBJ2-1; D ambiguous. Germline-derived CDR1 and CDR2 are LGHNA and YSLEER. The CDR3 consists of 18 residues. Trimming pared 2 bases from V and 0 bases from J, leaving 17 bases between. The CDR3 reads CASSQQDPAWNSYNEQFF. The CDR3 nucleotides are TGCGCCAGCAGCCAACAAGATCCGGCCTGGAACTCCTACAATGAGCAGTTCTTC.

This clone was seen a single time. This sequence joins TRBV15 and TRBJ2-7; D gene uncertain. This CDR3 comprises 12 residues. The V gene's germline CDR1 is LNHNV and CDR2 YYDKDF (reference sequence). V lost 4 bases to trimming and J lost 7 bases, with 11 bases between them. The CDR3 loop reads CATSTFFGEQYF. CDR3 DNA: TGTGCCACCAGCACATTCTTTGGGGAGCAGTACTTC.

This clone occurred a few times. This sequence joins TRBV5-1 and TRBJ2-7; D gene unclear. The CDR3 loop spans 11 amino acids. The V end was cut by 5 bases, the J end by 2 bases, with 5 bases between. The germline V gene has CDR1 SGHRS and CDR2 YFSETQ. The CDR3 DNA follows: TGCGCCAGCAGGACGGCCTACGAGCAGTACTTC. It yields the protein CASRTAYEQYF.

The gene calls are TRBV25-1 and TRBJ2-5, with D perhaps matching TRBD1 (6 bases). Germline-derived CDR1 and CDR2 are MGHDK and SYGVNS. Trimming cost V 3 bases and J 3 bases, with 17 bases left between them. This CDR3 has 16 amino acids. The CDR3 loop is CASSDLFGGRKETQYF. CDR3 DNA: TGTGCCAGCAGTGATTTATTTGGGGGCCGGAAAGAGACCCAGTACTTC.

CDR3 DNA: TGTGCCAGCAGCTTGACCCCCCGGGATACGCAGTATTTT. Its translation: CASSLTPRDTQYF. V usage is TRBV7-3 and J usage is TRBJ2-3, with no clear D. The CDR3 totals 13 residues. Germline values: CDR1 SGHTA, CDR2 FQGTGA. V dropped 3 bases and J dropped 6 bases, with 10 bases sitting between them.

The sample holds a few counts of this clone. The chain employs TRBV9 and TRBJ1-1; TRBD1 matches 8 bases. There are 13 residues in the CDR3. Germline CDR1 and CDR2: SGDLS and YYNGEE. J gave up 4 bases and V 4 bases, and 3 bases lay outside the gene matches. Here the CDR3 reads CASSRTGSTEAFF. The CDR3 nucleotides read TGTGCCAGCAGCCGGACAGGGAGCACTGAAGCTTTCTTT.

A single count supports this clone. This chain connects TRBV9 to TRBJ2-3; 16 nucleotides match TRBD2. This CDR3 comprises 20 residues. V trimming: 4 bases; J trimming: 3 bases; junction bases outside the gene matches: 14. Germline values: CDR1 SGDLS, CDR2 YYNGEE. CDR3 in DNA: TGTGCCAGCAGCCCCCAGGGGACTAGCGGGAGGGCCGGACTAACAGATACGCAGTATTTT. It yields the protein CASSPQGTSGRAGLTDTQYF.